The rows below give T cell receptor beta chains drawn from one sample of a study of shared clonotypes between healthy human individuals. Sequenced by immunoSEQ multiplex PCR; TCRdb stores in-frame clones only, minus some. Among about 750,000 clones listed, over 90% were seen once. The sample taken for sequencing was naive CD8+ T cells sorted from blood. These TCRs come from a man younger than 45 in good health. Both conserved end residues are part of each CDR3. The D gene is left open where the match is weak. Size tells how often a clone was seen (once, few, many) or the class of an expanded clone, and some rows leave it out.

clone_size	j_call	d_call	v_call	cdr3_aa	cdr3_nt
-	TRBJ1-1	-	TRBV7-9	CASSPSTEAFF	TGTGCCAGCAGCCCATCCACTGAAGCTTTCTTT
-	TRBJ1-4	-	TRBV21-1	CASSKGVCNEKLFF	TGTGCCAGCAGCAAAGGGGTCTGTAATGAAAAACTGTTTTTT
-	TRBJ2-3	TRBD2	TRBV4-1	CASSQGISSGTDTQYF	TGCGCCAGCAGCCAAGGGATCTCTAGCGGGACAGATACGCAGTATTTT
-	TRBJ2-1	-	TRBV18	CASSPWAGVFDEQFF	TGTGCCAGCTCCCCCTGGGCAGGGGTGTTTGATGAGCAGTTCTTC
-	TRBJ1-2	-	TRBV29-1	CSVPFGGRNYGYTF	TGCAGCGTCCCATTCGGGGGTCGGAACTATGGCTACACCTTC
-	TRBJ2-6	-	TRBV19	CATRSGANVLTF	TGTGCCACCCGCTCTGGGGCCAACGTCCTGACTTTC
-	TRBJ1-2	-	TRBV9	CASSVGVRGGYGYTF	TGTGCCAGCAGCGTGGGAGTGAGGGGTGGGTATGGCTACACCTTC
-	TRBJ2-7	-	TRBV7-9	CASSLEGGAAAEQYF	TGTGCCAGCAGCTTAGAAGGTGGGGCGGCCGCCGAGCAGTACTTC
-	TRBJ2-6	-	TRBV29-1	CSVGPRGANVLTF	TGCAGCGTTGGTCCCCGTGGGGCCAACGTCCTGACTTTC
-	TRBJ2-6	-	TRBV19	CASSPDGANVLTF	TGTGCCAGTAGTCCGGATGGGGCCAACGTCCTGACTTTC
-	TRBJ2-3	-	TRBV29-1	CSVDGHTTPVDTQYF	TGCAGCGTTGACGGGCACACTACCCCGGTGGATACGCAGTATTTT
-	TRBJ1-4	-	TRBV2	CASCLGNEKLFF	TGTGCCAGCTGTCTCGGTAATGAAAAACTGTTTTTT
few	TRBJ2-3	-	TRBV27	CASSLTNTDTQYF	TGTGCCAGCAGTTTAACTAACACAGATACGCAGTATTTT
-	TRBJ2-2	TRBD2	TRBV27	CASTGAGYTGELFF	TGTGCCAGCACTGGAGCGGGATACACCGGGGAGCTGTTTTTT
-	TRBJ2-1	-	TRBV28	CASRTPGRSLWDNEQFF	TGTGCCAGCAGGACCCCCGGACGATCCCTATGGGACAATGAGCAGTTCTTC
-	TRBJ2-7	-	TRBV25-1	CASRGRKSSYEQYF	TGTGCCAGCAGGGGGAGGAAAAGCTCCTACGAGCAGTACTTC
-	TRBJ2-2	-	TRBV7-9	CASSLQAAGKLFF	TGTGCCAGCAGCTTGCAGGCCGCCGGGAAGCTGTTTTTT
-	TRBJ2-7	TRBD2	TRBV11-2	CASSLETTSGIDEQYF	TGTGCCAGCAGCTTAGAAACGACTAGCGGGATCGACGAGCAGTACTTC
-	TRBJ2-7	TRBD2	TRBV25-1	CASRSGTSGTYEQYF	TGTGCCAGCAGATCCGGGACTAGCGGGACGTACGAGCAGTACTTC
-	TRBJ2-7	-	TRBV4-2	CASSTGGQTYEQYF	TGTGCCAGCTCCACGGGGGGACAAACCTACGAGCAGTACTTC
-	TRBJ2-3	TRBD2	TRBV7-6	CASSSWTSGFVDTQYF	TGTGCCAGCAGCTCCTGGACTAGCGGGTTTGTGGATACGCAGTATTTT
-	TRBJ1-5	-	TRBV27	CASREFASQPQHF	TGTGCCAGCAGAGAATTTGCGAGTCAGCCCCAGCATTTT
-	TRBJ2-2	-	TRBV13	CASSLNRAYTGELFF	TGTGCCAGCAGCTTAAACAGGGCGTACACCGGGGAGCTGTTTTTT
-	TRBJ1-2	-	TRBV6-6	CASKVPDRLYGYTF	TGTGCCAGCAAGGTTCCGGACAGACTTTATGGCTACACCTTC
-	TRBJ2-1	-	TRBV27	CASSPITVIDEQFF	TGTGCCAGCAGTCCTATTACGGTGATTGATGAGCAGTTCTTC
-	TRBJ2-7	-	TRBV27	CASSLRKNYEQYF	TGTGCCAGCAGTTTGAGAAAAAACTACGAGCAGTACTTC
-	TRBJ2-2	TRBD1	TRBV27	CASSLLGRPSEGANTGELFF	TGTGCCAGCAGTTTATTGGGCAGGCCTTCTGAGGGGGCTAACACCGGGGAGCTGTTTTTT
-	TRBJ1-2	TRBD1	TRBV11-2	CASSTLGTGANYGYTF	TGTGCCAGCAGCACACTCGGGACAGGAGCCAACTATGGCTACACCTTC
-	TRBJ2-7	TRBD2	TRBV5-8	CASGGDRAYEQYF	TGTGCCAGCGGGGGGGACCGAGCCTACGAGCAGTACTTC
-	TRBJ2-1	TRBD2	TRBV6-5	CASSYSIPGGPHEQFF	TGTGCCAGCAGTTACTCGATCCCGGGAGGGCCCCATGAGCAGTTCTTC
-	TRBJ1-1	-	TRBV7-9	CASSLQLEAFF	TGTGCCAGCAGCTTACAACTGGAGGCTTTCTTT
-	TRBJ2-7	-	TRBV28	CASSFSIYEQYF	TGTGCCAGCAGTTTTTCGATCTACGAGCAGTACTTC
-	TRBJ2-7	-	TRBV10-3	CAIREPGQEQTYEQYF	TGTGCCATCAGAGAGCCGGGTCAGGAGCAAACCTACGAGCAGTACTTC
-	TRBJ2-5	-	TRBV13	CASSLGRETAHLQYF	TGTGCCAGCAGCTTAGGCCGGGAGACCGCCCATCTCCAGTACTTC
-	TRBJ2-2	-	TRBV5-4	CASSMGNVDLNTGELFF	TGTGCCAGCAGTATGGGTAACGTCGATTTGAACACCGGGGAGCTGTTTTTT
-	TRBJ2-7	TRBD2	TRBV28	CASTPTGTSSYEQYF	TGTGCCAGCACCCCCACCGGGACTAGCTCCTACGAGCAGTACTTC
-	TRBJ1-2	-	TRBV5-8	CASSLLGTDGYTF	TGTGCCAGCAGCTTGCTTGGGACGGATGGCTACACCTTC
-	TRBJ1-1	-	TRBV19	CASSIVEDLNTEAFF	TGTGCCAGTAGTATAGTTGAAGATTTGAACACTGAAGCTTTCTTT
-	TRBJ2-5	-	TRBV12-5	CASGLTRETQYF	TGTGCTAGTGGTTTGACCAGAGAGACCCAGTACTTC
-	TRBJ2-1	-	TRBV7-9	CASSFSGGNEQFF	TGTGCCAGCAGCTTTTCGGGCGGCAATGAGCAGTTCTTC
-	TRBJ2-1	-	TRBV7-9	CASSLADGYNEQFF	TGTGCCAGCAGCTTAGCGGACGGTTACAATGAGCAGTTCTTC
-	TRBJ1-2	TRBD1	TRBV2	CASDYRGGRGYTF	TGTGCCAGCGATTACAGGGGCGGTAGAGGCTACACCTTC
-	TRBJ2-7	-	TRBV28	CASSPRTAESSYEQYF	TGTGCCAGCAGCCCACGGACAGCGGAGAGCTCCTACGAGCAGTACTTC
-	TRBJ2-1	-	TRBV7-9	CASSYAPGALYNEQFF	TGTGCCAGCAGTTACGCCCCAGGGGCCTTATACAATGAGCAGTTCTTC
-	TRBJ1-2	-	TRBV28	CASRPQGTVLTSGGGYTF	TGTGCCAGCAGGCCACAGGGAACAGTCTTAACAAGCGGAGGTGGCTACACCTTC
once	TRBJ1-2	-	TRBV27	CASSLRAGAGNYGYTF	TGTGCCAGCAGTTTACGGGCTGGGGCTGGTAACTATGGCTACACCTTC
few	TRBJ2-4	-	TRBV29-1	CSVVRLSNIQYF	TGCAGCGTTGTCAGGCTATCGAACATTCAGTACTTC
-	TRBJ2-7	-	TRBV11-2	CASSPRGPYEQYF	TGTGCCAGCAGCCCCAGAGGGCCATACGAGCAGTACTTC
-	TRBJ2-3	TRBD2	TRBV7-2	CASGGTSGSTDTQYF	TGTGCCAGCGGAGGGACTAGCGGGAGCACAGATACGCAGTATTTT
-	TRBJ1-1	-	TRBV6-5	CASSYSERMDNTEAFF	TGTGCCAGCAGTTACTCCGAAAGGATGGATAACACTGAAGCTTTCTTT
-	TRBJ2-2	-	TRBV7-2	CASSLWGNTGELFF	TGTGCCAGCAGCTTATGGGGAAACACCGGGGAGCTGTTTTTT
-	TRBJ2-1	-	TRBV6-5	CASSDGSSYNEQFF	TGTGCCAGCAGTGACGGGAGCTCCTACAATGAGCAGTTCTTC
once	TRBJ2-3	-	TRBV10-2	CASSEDSTGPDTQYF	TGCGCCAGCAGTGAAGATAGCACGGGGCCAGATACGCAGTATTTT
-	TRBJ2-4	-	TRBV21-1	CASSLTSGKHRNIQYF	TGTGCCAGCAGTTTGACTAGCGGAAAACATAGAAACATTCAGTACTTC
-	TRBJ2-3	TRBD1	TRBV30	CAQPGDRDRGNSTDTQYF	TGTGCCCAACCGGGGGACAGGGACCGTGGTAACAGCACAGATACGCAGTATTTT
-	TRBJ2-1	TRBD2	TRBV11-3	CASSSPERGVLEDEQFF	TGTGCCAGCAGCAGTCCCGAGCGGGGAGTTTTAGAGGATGAGCAGTTCTTC
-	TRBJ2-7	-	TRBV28	CASSYRGVSSYEQYF	TGTGCCAGCAGTTATAGGGGAGTAAGTTCCTACGAGCAGTACTTC